This T cell receptor (beta chain) emerged from a study of Ad26.COV2.S vaccination and SARS-CoV-2 variants. Sequenced by immunoSEQ multiplex PCR; TCRdb stores in-frame clones only, minus some. The sample includes roughly 320,000 clones, around four fifths of them seen just once. The CDR3 loop spans 12 amino acids. Germline lookup yields CDR1 SGHNT and CDR2 YYREEE (reference sequence). The junction had 2 bases not matched to a gene; V was cut back by 5 bases and J by 9 bases. The treatment denotes: some 20 received Ad26.COV2.S at low or high dose, single or two shots; several received placebo; per-sample allocation not given. Samples analyzed were those drawn on day 63 after the first vaccine or placebo injection.

The receptor's source is a person aged 18-65 years who received the Ad26.COV2.S COVID-19 vaccine or a placebo. The sequencing here drew on peripheral blood, taken in a trial of Ad26.COV2.S vaccine versus placebo. The V gene is TRBV5-4, the J gene TRBJ2-1, with TRBD2 matching over 10 bases. As DNA, the CDR3 is TGTGCCAGCAGTTGGACTAGCGGTGAGCAGTTCTTC. It yields the protein CASSWTSGEQFF.